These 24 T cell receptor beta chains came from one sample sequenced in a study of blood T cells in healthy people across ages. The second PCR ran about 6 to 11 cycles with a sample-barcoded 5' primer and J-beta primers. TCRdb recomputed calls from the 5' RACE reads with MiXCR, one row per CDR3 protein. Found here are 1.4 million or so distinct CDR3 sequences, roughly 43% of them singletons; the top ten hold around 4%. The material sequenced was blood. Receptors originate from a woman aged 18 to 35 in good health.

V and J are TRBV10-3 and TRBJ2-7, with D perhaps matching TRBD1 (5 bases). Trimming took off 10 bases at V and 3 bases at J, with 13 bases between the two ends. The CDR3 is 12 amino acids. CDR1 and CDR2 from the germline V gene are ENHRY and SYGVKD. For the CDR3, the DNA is TGTGCCACCAACGGACAAGACTACGAGCAGTACTTC. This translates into CATNGQDYEQYF.

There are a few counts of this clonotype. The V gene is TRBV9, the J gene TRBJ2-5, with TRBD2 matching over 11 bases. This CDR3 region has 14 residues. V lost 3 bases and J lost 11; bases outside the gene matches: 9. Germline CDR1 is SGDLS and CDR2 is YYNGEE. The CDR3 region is CASSAGTSGREQYF. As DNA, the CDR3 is TGTGCCAGCAGCGCTGGGACTAGCGGTCGTGAGCAGTACTTC. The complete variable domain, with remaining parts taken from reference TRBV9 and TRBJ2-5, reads DSGVTQTPKHLITATGQRVTLRCSPRSGDLSVYWYQQSLDQGLQFLIQYYNGEERAKGNILERFSAQQFPDLHSELNLSSLELGDSALYFCASSAGTSGREQYFGPGTRLLVL.

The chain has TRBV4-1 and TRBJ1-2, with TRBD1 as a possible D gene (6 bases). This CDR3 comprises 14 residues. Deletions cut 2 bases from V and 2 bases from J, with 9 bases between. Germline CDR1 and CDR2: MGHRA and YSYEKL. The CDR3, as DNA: TGCGCCAGCAGCCAACAGGGGATAAACTATGGCTACACCTTC. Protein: CASSQQGINYGYTF.

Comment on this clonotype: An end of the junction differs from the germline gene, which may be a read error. CDR3 residues: CAISESVGTGYSGTNVLTF. The DNA for the CDR3 is TGTGCCATCAGTGAGTCTGTCGGGACAGGGTACTCTGGGACCAACGTCCTGACTTTC. This chain uses TRBV10-3 with TRBJ2-6; 9 bases map to TRBD1. Per germline, CDR1 ENHRY and CDR2 SYGVKD. CDR3 length: 19 residues.

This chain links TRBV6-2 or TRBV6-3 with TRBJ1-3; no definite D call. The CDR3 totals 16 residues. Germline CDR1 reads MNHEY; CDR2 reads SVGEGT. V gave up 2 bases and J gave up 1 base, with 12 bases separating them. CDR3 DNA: TGTGCCAGCAGTTACGGTGGCGATTCATCTGGAAACACCATATATTTT. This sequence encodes CASSYGGDSSGNTIYF.

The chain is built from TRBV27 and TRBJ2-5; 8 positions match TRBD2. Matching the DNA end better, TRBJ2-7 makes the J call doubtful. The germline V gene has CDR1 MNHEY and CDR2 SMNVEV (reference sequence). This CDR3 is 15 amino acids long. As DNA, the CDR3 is TGTGCCAGCAGTCCCCCGGGACTAGATCCCGACGAGCAGTACTTC. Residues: CASSPPGLDPDEQYF.

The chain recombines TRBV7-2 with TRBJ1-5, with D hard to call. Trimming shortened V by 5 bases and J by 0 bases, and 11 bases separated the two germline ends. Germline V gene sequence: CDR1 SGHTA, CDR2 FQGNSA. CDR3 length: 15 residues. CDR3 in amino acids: CASSPAYYSNQPQHF. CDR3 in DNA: TGTGCCAGCAGCCCCGCTTATTATAGCAATCAGCCCCAGCATTTT. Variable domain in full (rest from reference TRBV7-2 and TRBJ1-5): GAGVSQSPSNKVTEKGKDVELRCDPISGHTALYWYRQSLGQGLEFLIYFQGNSAPDKSGLPSDRFSAERTGGSVSTLTIQRTQQEDSAVYLCASSPAYYSNQPQHFGDGTRLSIL.

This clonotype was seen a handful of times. In DNA form, the CDR3 reads TGCGCCAGCAGCCAAATACGGACACGGGGAAGTACGAATGAGCAGTTCTTC. It codes for CASSQIRTRGSTNEQFF. The chain is built from TRBV4-3 and TRBJ2-1, with D perhaps being TRBD1 or TRBD2 (5 bases each). CDR3 size: 17 residues. V lost 2 bases, J lost 7 bases, and 21 bases lay in between. CDR1 LGHNA and CDR2 YSLEER come from the germline V gene.

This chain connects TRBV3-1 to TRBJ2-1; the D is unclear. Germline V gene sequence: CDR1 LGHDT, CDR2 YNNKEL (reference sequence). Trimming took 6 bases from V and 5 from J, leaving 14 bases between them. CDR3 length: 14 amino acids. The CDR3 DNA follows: TGTGCCAGCAGTCTAAAACCCCTTAACAATGAGCAGTTCTTC. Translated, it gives CASSLKPLNNEQFF.

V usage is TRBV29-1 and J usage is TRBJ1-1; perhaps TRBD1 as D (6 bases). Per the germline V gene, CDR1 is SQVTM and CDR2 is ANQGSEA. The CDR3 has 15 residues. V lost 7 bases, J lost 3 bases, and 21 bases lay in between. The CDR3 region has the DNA TGCAGCGCTAGAAATGTGGGGGGGCTGGACACTGAAGCTTTCTTT. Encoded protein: CSARNVGGLDTEAFF. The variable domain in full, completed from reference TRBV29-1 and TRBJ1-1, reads SAVISQKPSRDICQRGTSLTIQCQVDSQVTMMFWYRQQPGQSLTLIATANQGSEATYESGFVIDKFPISRPNLTFSTLTVSNMSPEDSSIYLCSARNVGGLDTEAFFGQGTRLTVV.

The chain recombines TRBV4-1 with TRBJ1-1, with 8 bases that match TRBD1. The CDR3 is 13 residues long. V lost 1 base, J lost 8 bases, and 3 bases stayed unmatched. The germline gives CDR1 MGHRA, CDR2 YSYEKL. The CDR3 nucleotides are TGCGCCAGCAGCCAAGTAGACAGGGGCGAAGCTTTCTTT. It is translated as CASSQVDRGEAFF.

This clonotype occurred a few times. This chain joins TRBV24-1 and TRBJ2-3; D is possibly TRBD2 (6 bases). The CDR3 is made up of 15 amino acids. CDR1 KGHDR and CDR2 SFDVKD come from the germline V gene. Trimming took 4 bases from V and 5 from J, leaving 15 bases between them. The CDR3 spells CATSDPEGEEDTQYF. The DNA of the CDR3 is TGTGCCACCAGTGACCCCGAAGGGGAGGAAGATACGCAGTATTTT.

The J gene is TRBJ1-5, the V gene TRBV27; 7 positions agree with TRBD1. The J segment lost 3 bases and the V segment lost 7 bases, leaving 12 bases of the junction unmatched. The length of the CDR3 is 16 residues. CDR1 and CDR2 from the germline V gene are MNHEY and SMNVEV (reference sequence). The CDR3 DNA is TGTGCCAGCACCCCGACAGGGAGGTATTCCAATCAGCCCCAGCATTTT. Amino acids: CASTPTGRYSNQPQHF.

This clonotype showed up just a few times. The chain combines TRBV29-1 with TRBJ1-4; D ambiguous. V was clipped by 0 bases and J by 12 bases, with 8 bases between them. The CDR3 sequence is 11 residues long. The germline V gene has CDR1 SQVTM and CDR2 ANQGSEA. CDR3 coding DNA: TGCAGCGTTGAAGATTATGGGGAACTGTTTTTT. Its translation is CSVEDYGELFF. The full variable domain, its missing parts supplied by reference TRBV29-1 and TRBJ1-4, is SAVISQKPSRDICQRGTSLTIQCQVDSQVTMMFWYRQQPGQSLTLIATANQGSEATYESGFVIDKFPISRPNLTFSTLTVSNMSPEDSSIYLCSVEDYGELFFGSGTQLSVL.

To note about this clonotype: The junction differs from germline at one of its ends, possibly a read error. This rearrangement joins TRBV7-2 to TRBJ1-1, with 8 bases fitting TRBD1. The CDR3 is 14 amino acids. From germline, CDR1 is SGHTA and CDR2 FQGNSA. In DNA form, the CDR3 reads TGTGCCAGCAGCTTACGACAGGGGAACAGTGAAGCTTTCTTT. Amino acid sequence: CASSLRQGNSEAFF. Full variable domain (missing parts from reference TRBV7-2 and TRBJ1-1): GAGVSQSPSNKVTEKGKDVELRCDPISGHTALYWYRQSLGQGLEFLIYFQGNSAPDKSGLPSDRFSAERTGGSVSTLTIQRTQQEDSAVYLCASSLRQGNSEAFFGQGTRLTVV.

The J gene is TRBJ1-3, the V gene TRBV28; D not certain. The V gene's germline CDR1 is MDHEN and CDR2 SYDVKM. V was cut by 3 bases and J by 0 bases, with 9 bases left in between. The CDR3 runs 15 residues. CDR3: CASSFWGSSGNTIYF. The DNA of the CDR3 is TGTGCCAGCAGTTTCTGGGGAAGCTCTGGAAACACCATATATTTT.

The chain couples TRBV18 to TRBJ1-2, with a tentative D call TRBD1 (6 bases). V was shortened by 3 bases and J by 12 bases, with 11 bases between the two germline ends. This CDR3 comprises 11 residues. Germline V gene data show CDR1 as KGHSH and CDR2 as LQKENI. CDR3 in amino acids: CASSPRTAHTF. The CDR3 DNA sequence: TGTGCCAGCTCACCGAGGACAGCCCACACCTTC.

The CDR3 DNA reads as TGTGCCAGCCAATTGGGACCGACGAACACTGAAGCTTTCTTT. It encodes CASQLGPTNTEAFF. This sequence joins TRBV7-3 and TRBJ1-1; tentatively, D is TRBD1 (5 bases). The germline CDR1 and CDR2 sequences are SGHTA and FQGTGA. Between the trimmed V and J ends, which lost 8 bases and 1 base, there was a span of 14 bases. The CDR3 consists of 14 residues.

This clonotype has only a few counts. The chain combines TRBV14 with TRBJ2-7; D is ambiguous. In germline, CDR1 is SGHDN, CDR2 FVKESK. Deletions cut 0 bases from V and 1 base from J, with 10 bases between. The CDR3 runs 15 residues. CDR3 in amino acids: CASSQDLALSYEQYF. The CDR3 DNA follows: TGTGCCAGCAGCCAAGATTTGGCACTTTCCTACGAGCAGTACTTC.

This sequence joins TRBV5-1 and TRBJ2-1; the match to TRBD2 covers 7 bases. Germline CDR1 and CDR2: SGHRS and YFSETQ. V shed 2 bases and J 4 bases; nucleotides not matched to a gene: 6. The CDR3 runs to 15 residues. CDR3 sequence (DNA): TGCGCCAGCAGCTTAACCGGGACTAAATACAATGAGCAGTTCTTC. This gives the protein CASSLTGTKYNEQFF.

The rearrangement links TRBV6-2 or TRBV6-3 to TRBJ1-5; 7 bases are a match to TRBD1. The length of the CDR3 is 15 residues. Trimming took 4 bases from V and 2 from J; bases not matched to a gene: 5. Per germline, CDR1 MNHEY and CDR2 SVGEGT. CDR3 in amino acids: CASSSGTAGNQPQHF. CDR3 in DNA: TGTGCCAGCAGTTCCGGGACAGCTGGCAATCAGCCCCAGCATTTT.

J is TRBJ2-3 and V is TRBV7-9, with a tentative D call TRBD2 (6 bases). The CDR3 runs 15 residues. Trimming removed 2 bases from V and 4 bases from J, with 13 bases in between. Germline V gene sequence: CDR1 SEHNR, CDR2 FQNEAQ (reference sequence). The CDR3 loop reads CASSLSASVSDTQYF. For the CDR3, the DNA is TGTGCCAGCAGCTTAAGCGCTAGCGTGTCAGATACGCAGTATTTT.

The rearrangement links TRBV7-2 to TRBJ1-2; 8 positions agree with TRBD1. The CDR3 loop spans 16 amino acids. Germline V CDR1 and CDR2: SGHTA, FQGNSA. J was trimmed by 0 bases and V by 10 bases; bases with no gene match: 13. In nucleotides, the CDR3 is TGTGCCACCCTAGGCAGGGGGCTCCTTTCTAACTATGGCTACACCTTC. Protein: CATLGRGLLSNYGYTF.

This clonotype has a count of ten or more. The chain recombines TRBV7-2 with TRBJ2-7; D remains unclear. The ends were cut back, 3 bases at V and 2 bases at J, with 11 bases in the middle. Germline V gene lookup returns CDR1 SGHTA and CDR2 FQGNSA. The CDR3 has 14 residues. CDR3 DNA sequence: TGTGCCAGCAGCTTCAGGCAGACAACCTACGAGCAGTACTTC. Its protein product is CASSFRQTTYEQYF.